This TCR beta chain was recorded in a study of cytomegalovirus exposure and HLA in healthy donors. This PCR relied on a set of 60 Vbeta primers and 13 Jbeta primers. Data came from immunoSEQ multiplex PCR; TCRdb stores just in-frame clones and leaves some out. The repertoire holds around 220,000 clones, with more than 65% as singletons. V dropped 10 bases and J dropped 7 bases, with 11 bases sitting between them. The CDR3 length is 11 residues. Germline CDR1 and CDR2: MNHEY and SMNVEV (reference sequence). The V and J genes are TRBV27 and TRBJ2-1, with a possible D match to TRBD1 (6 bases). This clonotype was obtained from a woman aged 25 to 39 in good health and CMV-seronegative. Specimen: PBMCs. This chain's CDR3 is CATDRGNEQFF. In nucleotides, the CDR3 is TGTGCCACAGATAGGGGGAATGAGCAGTTCTTC.